This T cell receptor (beta chain) was identified during a study of blood T cell repertoires in COVID-19. At the level of the study: Acute and convalescent COVID-19 specimens originated in the United States, Italy and Spain. In each case, the material was cDNA or gDNA derived from T cells, B-cell-depleted T cells, or PBMCs.

Data came from immunoSEQ multiplex PCR; TCRdb stores just in-frame clones and leaves some out. This table has about 130,000 clones, 85% to 90% appearing once. V was shortened by 5 bases and J by 5 bases, with 18 bases between the two germline ends. The CDR3 consists of 15 residues. Per germline, CDR1 MNHEY and CDR2 SMNVEV (reference sequence). The TCR sequence derives from a man in his fifties or sixties with COVID-19, enrolled during active disease. Sequencing was done on a sample of peripheral blood. This chain links TRBV27 with TRBJ1-2, with a possible D match to TRBD1 (5 bases). The CDR3 loop reads CASSARRGGGYGYTF. The CDR3 DNA follows: TGTGCCAGCAGTGCCAGACGGGGGGGAGGGTATGGCTACACCTTC.